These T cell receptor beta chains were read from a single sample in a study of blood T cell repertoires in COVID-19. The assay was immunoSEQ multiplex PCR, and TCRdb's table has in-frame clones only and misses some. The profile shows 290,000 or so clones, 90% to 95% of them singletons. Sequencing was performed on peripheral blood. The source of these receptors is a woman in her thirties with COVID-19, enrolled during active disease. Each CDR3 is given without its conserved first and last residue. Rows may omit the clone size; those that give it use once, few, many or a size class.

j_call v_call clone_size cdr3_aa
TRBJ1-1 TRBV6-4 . ASRGTGKNTEAF
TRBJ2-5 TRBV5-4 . ASSLGTSGRAGETQY
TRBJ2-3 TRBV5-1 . ASSVTGVGAPGTDTQY
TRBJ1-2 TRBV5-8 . ASSLRQNYGYT
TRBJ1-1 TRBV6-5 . ASSYNEGTEAF
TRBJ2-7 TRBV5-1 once ASSFSGEQY
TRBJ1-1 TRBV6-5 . ATAGQLSTEAF
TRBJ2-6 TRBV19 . ASSISSGGANVLT
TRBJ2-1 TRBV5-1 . ASSAGTSGTHEQF
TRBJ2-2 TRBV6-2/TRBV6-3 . ASSYHSGTNTGELF
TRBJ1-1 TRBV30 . AWSKQGAREAF
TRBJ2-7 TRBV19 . ASSTAGGSSYEQY
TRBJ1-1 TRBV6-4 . ASSVTLNTEAF
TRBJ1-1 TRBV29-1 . SVHGQATPRAF
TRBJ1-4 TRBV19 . ASSITAGDNEKLF
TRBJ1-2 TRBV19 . ASSIDTGTFDYGYT
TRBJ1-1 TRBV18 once ASSPDRGETEAF
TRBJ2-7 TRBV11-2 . ASSPSTGYEQY
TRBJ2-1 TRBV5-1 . ASSSRQGQPNEQF
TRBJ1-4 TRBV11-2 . ASSLPGTGTEKLF
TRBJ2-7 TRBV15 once ATSRDLGAAYEQY
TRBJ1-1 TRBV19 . ASSGTGLNTEAF
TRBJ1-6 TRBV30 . AWSNLRDSPLH
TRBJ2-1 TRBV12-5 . ASGLSFSGRNEQF
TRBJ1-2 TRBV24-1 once ATSDSRSPWGYT
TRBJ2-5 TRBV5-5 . ASSRLGWGPQETQY
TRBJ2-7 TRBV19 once ASREQGHEQY
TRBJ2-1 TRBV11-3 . ASSLSGQGGDNEQF
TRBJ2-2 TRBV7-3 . ASSPGWTGELF
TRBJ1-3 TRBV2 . ASSEAISGNTIY
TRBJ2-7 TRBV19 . ASSITGGPYEQY
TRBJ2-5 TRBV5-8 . ASSFGTSGSVQETQY
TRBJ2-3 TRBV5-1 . ASSFRGVSTDTQY
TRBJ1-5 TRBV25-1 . ASSASGQGASNQPQH
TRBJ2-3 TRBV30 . AWASGGGYTQY
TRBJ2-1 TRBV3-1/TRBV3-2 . ASSQRSGRSGRALNEQF
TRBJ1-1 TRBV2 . ASSTNVWTEAF
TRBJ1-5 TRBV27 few ASTKTGINQPQH
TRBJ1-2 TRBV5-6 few ASSPGTYGGYGYT
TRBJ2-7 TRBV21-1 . ASSKVRASGNQTYEQY